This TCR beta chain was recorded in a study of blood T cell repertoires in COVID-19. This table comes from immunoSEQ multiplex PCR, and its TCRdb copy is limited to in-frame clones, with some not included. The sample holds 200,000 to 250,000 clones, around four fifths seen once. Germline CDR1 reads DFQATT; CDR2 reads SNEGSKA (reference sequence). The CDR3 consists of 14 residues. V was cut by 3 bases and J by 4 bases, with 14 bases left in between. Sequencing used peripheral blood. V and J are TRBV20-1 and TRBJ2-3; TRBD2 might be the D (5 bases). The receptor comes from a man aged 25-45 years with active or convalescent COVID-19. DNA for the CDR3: TGCAGTGCTAGTCCAGCGGCCCGCGCAGATACGCAGTATTTT. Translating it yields CSASPAARADTQYF.